Listed below are T cell receptor beta chains from one sample, sequenced in a study of neurological immune-mediated disorders. TCRdb re-called the 5' RACE reads with MiXCR, one entry per CDR3 protein. The sample shows around 40,000 distinct CDR3 sequences, just under 7.5% of them seen only once. Sequenced sample: CD4+ T cells from blood. These receptor sequences come from a man aged 50-59 years in good health. The CDR3 runs from the conserved cysteine through the conserved F or W. Each record gives: D gene, clone size, V gene, J gene, CDR3 DNA, CDR3 protein. D genes are given only for firm matches. Not all rows give a size; the values are once, few, many and, for expanded clones, a class.

>NA|many|TRBV10-3|TRBJ1-5
TGTGCCATCAGTGGGCAGGGAAGAAGCAATCAGCCCCAGCATTTT
CAISGQGRSNQPQHF
>NA|NA|TRBV7-6|TRBJ1-1
TGTGCCAGCAGCTTATTACAGGGAGAATGGGACACTGAAGCTTTCTTT
CASSLLQGEWDTEAFF
>NA|many|TRBV20-1|TRBJ2-3
TGCAGTGCTACAGGGGCACCCCACACAGATACGCAGTATTTT
CSATGAPHTDTQYF
>NA|many|TRBV10-3|TRBJ2-3
TGTGCCATCAGTGAACGGGGGCGAAGGGATACGCAGTATTTT
CAISERGRRDTQYF
>NA|many|TRBV3-1|TRBJ2-2
TGTGCCAGCAGCCAAGTGGAAGGCGGGGAGCTGTTTTTT
CASSQVEGGELFF
>NA|many|TRBV20-1|TRBJ1-1
TGCAGTGCTACCGATGGGACGTTTGGGACTGAAGCTTTCTTT
CSATDGTFGTEAFF
>TRBD2|many|TRBV28|TRBJ2-7
TGTGCCAGCAGTCCCGACCTAGCGGGAGATACTTACGAGCAGTACTTC
CASSPDLAGDTYEQYF
>NA|many|TRBV29-1|TRBJ2-5
TGCAGCGTTGAAGATTCTTGGGTGGAGGAGACCCAGTACTTC
CSVEDSWVEETQYF
>NA|many|TRBV25-1|TRBJ2-2
TGTGCCAGCAGTTCGACAGGTGGCCCCGGGGAGCTGTTTTTT
CASSSTGGPGELFF
>TRBD1|many|TRBV10-3|TRBJ1-6
TGTGCCATCAGAGCAGGGGGCGATTCACCCCTCCACTTT
CAIRAGGDSPLHF
>NA|many|TRBV7-9|TRBJ2-5
TGTGCCAGCAGCTTAGCAGGACAGAACCAAGAGACCCAGTACTTC
CASSLAGQNQETQYF
>TRBD1|many|TRBV10-3|TRBJ1-1
TGTGCCATCAGTGGCCGGGGACAGGGGGCCCAGGGAAACACTGAAGCTTTCTTT
CAISGRGQGAQGNTEAFF
>NA|many|TRBV7-8|TRBJ2-7
TGTGCCAGCAGCTCAGGAATCACTATGAGGGCTTACGAGCAGTACTTC
CASSSGITMRAYEQYF
>NA|many|TRBV6-2/TRBV6-3|TRBJ2-7
TGTGCCAGCAGTTACTCCGTCAAGAGGGCTATCGAGGAGCAGTACTTC
CASSYSVKRAIEEQYF
>TRBD2|NA|TRBV18|TRBJ2-7
TGTGCCAGCTCACCATGGCCGCGCGGGAGAGGCTCCTACAAGCAGTACTTC
CASSPWPRGRGSYKQYF
>TRBD2|many|TRBV7-9|TRBJ2-1
TGTGCCAGCAGCTTAATGGGACTAGCGGGAAATGAGCAGTTCTTC
CASSLMGLAGNEQFF
>TRBD2|many|TRBV4-1|TRBJ2-7
TGCGCCAGCAGCCAAGAACTAGCGGGAGTCTACGAGCAGTACTTC
CASSQELAGVYEQYF
>NA|many|TRBV6-1|TRBJ1-4
TGTGCCAGCAGTGAAGAAGGGTTAAGAAGTGAAAAACTGTTTTTT
CASSEEGLRSEKLFF
>NA|NA|TRBV5-1|TRBJ2-3
TGCGCCAGCAGCCAACCAGGGGCGGGAGCTACTACAGATACGCAGTATTTT
CASSQPGAGATTDTQYF
>NA|many|TRBV4-2|TRBJ2-1
TGTGCCAGCAGCCAAGTTCGGGACTACAATGAGCAGTTCTTC
CASSQVRDYNEQFF
>TRBD2|many|TRBV12-3/TRBV12-4|TRBJ2-2
TGTGCCAGCAGGACCAGACTAGCGGGTAACACCGGGGAGCTGTTTTTT
CASRTRLAGNTGELFF
>NA|many|TRBV28|TRBJ2-7
TGTGCCAGCAGTTTTCCCCCCCTGATGGTGAGCTCCTACGAGCAGTACTTC
CASSFPPLMVSSYEQYF
>NA|NA|TRBV19|TRBJ1-1
TGTGCCAGTAGCCCATTGCTGCGCGTGAGAACTGAAGCTTTCTTT
CASSPLLRVRTEAFF
>NA|many|TRBV5-1|TRBJ1-5
TGCGCCAGCAGCTTGGATATAGGCAATCAGCCCCAGCATTTT
CASSLDIGNQPQHF
>TRBD2|many|TRBV10-3|TRBJ2-7
TGTGCCATCGGGGCGGGAGGATCCTACGAGCAGTACTTC
CAIGAGGSYEQYF
>NA|medium-sized|TRBV28|TRBJ2-4
TGTGCCACCGCAGGGTTAACAGAGCAATTAGCCAAAAACATTCAGTACTTC
CATAGLTEQLAKNIQYF
>TRBD2|many|TRBV6-5|TRBJ2-5
TGTGCCAGCAGTTCCCCCGGGAGGTCAGAGACCCAGTACTTC
CASSSPGRSETQYF
>NA|NA|TRBV6-2/TRBV6-3|TRBJ2-1
TGTGCCAGCAGTTACTTCGGCTTGGGGGAAAATGAGCAGTTCTTC
CASSYFGLGENEQFF
>NA|many|TRBV20-1|TRBJ1-5
TGCAGTGCCATGGGGGTGGGCAATCAGCCCCAGCATTTT
CSAMGVGNQPQHF
>NA|many|TRBV18|TRBJ2-1
TGTGCCAGCTCACCACTCGAGGGAGACTCCTACAATGAGCAGTTCTTC
CASSPLEGDSYNEQFF
>NA|many|TRBV7-8|TRBJ2-7
TGTGCCGACGGTGTCGGGGTAATGGCCCACGAGCAGTACTTC
CADGVGVMAHEQYF
>TRBD1|many|TRBV3-1|TRBJ1-1
TGTGCCAGCAGCCATAGCTGGATGGGGGGACAGAGAAACACTGAAGCTTTCTTT
CASSHSWMGGQRNTEAFF
>NA|many|TRBV6-2/TRBV6-3|TRBJ2-5
TGTGCCAGCGCCTCGTCGCCGCGGGGGACCCAGTACTTC
CASASSPRGTQYF
>TRBD1|many|TRBV5-5|TRBJ2-3
TGTGCCAGCAGCAACCCCGGACAGGGGGTCCCAGATACGCAGTATTTT
CASSNPGQGVPDTQYF
>TRBD2|many|TRBV27|TRBJ2-7
TGTGCCAGCAGTTTATCGCCGGTAGCGGGACGCTACGAGCAGTACTTC
CASSLSPVAGRYEQYF
>TRBD2|NA|TRBV10-2|TRBJ2-1
TGCGCCAGCAGTGAGGGGTTTCGACTAGCGGGATGGAGTGAGCAGTTCTTC
CASSEGFRLAGWSEQFF
>NA|NA|TRBV30|TRBJ2-7
TGTGCCTGGAGTGCCTTATGGCCGTTGGACTACGAGCAGTACTTT
CAWSALWPLDYEQYF
>TRBD2|many|TRBV20-1|TRBJ2-7
TGCAGTGCCCCCTTAGGACTAGCGTCCGGCGAGCAGTACTTC
CSAPLGLASGEQYF
>TRBD2|many|TRBV18|TRBJ2-7
TGTGCCAGCTCACCAAGGGGACTAGCGGGAGGGCCGAACGAGCAGTACTTC
CASSPRGLAGGPNEQYF
>TRBD1|few|TRBV12-3/TRBV12-4|TRBJ2-2
TGTGCCAGCACCGGGACAGGGGTCTCCGGGGAGCTGTTTTTT
CASTGTGVSGELFF
>TRBD2|NA|TRBV7-2|TRBJ2-2
TGTGCCAGCAGCAGTAGCGGGAGGACCACCGGGGAGCTGTTTTTT
CASSSSGRTTGELFF
>NA|many|TRBV20-1|TRBJ1-2
TGCAGTGCTGGAACCAGGGCCTATGGCTACACCTTC
CSAGTRAYGYTF